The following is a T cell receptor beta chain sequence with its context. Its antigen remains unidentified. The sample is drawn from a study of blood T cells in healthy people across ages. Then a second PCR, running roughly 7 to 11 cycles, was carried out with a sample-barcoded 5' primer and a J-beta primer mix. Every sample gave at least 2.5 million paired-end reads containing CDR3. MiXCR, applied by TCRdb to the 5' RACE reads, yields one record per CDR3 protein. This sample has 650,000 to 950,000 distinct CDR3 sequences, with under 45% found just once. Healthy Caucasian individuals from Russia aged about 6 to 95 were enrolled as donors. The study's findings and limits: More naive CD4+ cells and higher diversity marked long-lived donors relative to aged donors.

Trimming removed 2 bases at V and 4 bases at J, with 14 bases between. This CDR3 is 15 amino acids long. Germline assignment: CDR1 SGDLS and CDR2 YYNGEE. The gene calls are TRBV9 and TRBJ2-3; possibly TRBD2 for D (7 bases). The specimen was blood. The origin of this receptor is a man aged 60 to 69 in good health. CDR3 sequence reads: CASSVKGGFADTQYF. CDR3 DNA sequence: TGTGCCAGCAGCGTTAAGGGGGGGTTCGCAGATACGCAGTATTTT.